This is a list of T cell receptor beta chains from one sample in a study of T-cell memory formation after mild COVID-19. TCRdb reanalysed the 5' RACE reads using MiXCR and keeps one entry per CDR3 protein. The profile shows about 180,000 distinct CDR3 sequences, 16% of them singletons. The sample consisted of PBMCs or a T cell subset sorted from them (not recorded which). These receptors originate from an adult woman who had mild COVID-19 (a few samples of this study predate the infection). Cell type and time point are not known. Both conserved end residues are part of each CDR3. A D gene is named only where the DNA matches it firmly. Expanded clones are given a class, and other clones once, few, many or no size at all.

d_gene: TRBD2; j_gene: TRBJ2-7; v_gene: TRBV2; abundance: .; CDR3nt: TGTGCCAGCAGTGGACAGCGGGGGCCCTACGAGCAGTACTTC; CDR3aa: CASSGQRGPYEQYF
d_gene: TRBD1; j_gene: TRBJ1-1; v_gene: TRBV6-1; abundance: few; CDR3nt: TGTGCCACCTATTACAGGGGTTCGAACACTGAAGCTTTCTTT; CDR3aa: CATYYRGSNTEAFF
d_gene: .; j_gene: TRBJ2-5; v_gene: TRBV5-6; abundance: few; CDR3nt: TGTGCCAGCAGCTTGATGGGCCCCACGCGGGAGACCCAGTACTTC; CDR3aa: CASSLMGPTRETQYF
d_gene: TRBD1; j_gene: TRBJ1-1; v_gene: TRBV29-1; abundance: .; CDR3nt: TGCAGCGCTAACAGGGGGCAGGACACTGAAGCTTTCTTT; CDR3aa: CSANRGQDTEAFF
d_gene: .; j_gene: TRBJ1-4; v_gene: TRBV20-1; abundance: .; CDR3nt: TGCAGTGCTAGAAAGTGGGGTAGATCGACTAATGAAAAACTGTTTTTT; CDR3aa: CSARKWGRSTNEKLFF
d_gene: TRBD2; j_gene: TRBJ2-3; v_gene: TRBV7-2; abundance: .; CDR3nt: TGTGCCAGCAGCCCTCGACTAGCGGGGACAGATACGCAGTATTTT; CDR3aa: CASSPRLAGTDTQYF
d_gene: .; j_gene: TRBJ1-1; v_gene: TRBV3-1; abundance: .; CDR3nt: TGTGCCAGCAGTCAAGGACAGAAGAACACTGAAGCTTTCTTT; CDR3aa: CASSQGQKNTEAFF
d_gene: TRBD2; j_gene: TRBJ2-7; v_gene: TRBV7-2; abundance: few; CDR3nt: TGTGCCAGCAGCTCCCGGAGATGGCGGGGGGCCTACGAGCAGTACTTC; CDR3aa: CASSSRRWRGAYEQYF
d_gene: .; j_gene: TRBJ2-3; v_gene: TRBV7-9; abundance: few; CDR3nt: TGTGCCAGCAGCTTAGAAGCCGGATACACAGATACGCAGTATTTT; CDR3aa: CASSLEAGYTDTQYF
d_gene: .; j_gene: TRBJ2-7; v_gene: TRBV12-3/TRBV12-4; abundance: few; CDR3nt: TGTGCCAGCAGACCGAATCATCATTCAGGGGAGCAGTACTTC; CDR3aa: CASRPNHHSGEQYF
d_gene: .; j_gene: TRBJ2-1; v_gene: TRBV5-1; abundance: many; CDR3nt: TGCGCCAGCAGCACTAGTTTGGCCTACAATGAGCAGTTCTTC; CDR3aa: CASSTSLAYNEQFF
d_gene: TRBD2; j_gene: TRBJ2-2; v_gene: TRBV5-1; abundance: few; CDR3nt: TGCGCCAGCAGCGGGACTAGCGGGGGTTTCTTGGGCACCGGGGAGCTGTTTTTT; CDR3aa: CASSGTSGGFLGTGELFF
d_gene: .; j_gene: TRBJ1-1; v_gene: TRBV12-3/TRBV12-4; abundance: few; CDR3nt: TGTGCCAGCAGTTTCCTCACAGGGAACGCTGAAGCTTTCTTT; CDR3aa: CASSFLTGNAEAFF
d_gene: .; j_gene: TRBJ1-1; v_gene: TRBV19; abundance: few; CDR3nt: TGTGCCAGTGCCATAGCGGTGATGGGCGAAGCTTTCTTT; CDR3aa: CASAIAVMGEAFF
d_gene: .; j_gene: TRBJ2-4; v_gene: TRBV7-8; abundance: .; CDR3nt: TGTGCCAGCAGCTTAGGGGCTAGCCGGGCTCAGTACTTC; CDR3aa: CASSLGASRAQYF
d_gene: .; j_gene: TRBJ1-1; v_gene: TRBV12-3/TRBV12-4; abundance: few; CDR3nt: TGTGCCAGCAGTTCAAGGGAGGGGGCTGAAGCTTTCTTT; CDR3aa: CASSSREGAEAFF
d_gene: .; j_gene: TRBJ1-2; v_gene: TRBV5-6; abundance: .; CDR3nt: TGTGCCAGCAGGCCCACCGGCGGCGACTATGGCTACACCTTC; CDR3aa: CASRPTGGDYGYTF
d_gene: TRBD2; j_gene: TRBJ2-3; v_gene: TRBV7-9; abundance: .; CDR3nt: TGTGCCAGCAGCCCGTGGACTAGCGGGGGGGTCCTCACAGATACGCAGTATTTT; CDR3aa: CASSPWTSGGVLTDTQYF
d_gene: TRBD2; j_gene: TRBJ2-1; v_gene: TRBV6-2/TRBV6-3; abundance: few; CDR3nt: TGTGCCAGCAGAACTAGCGGGACCTCCTACAATGAGCAGTTCTTC; CDR3aa: CASRTSGTSYNEQFF
d_gene: TRBD1; j_gene: TRBJ1-4; v_gene: TRBV12-3/TRBV12-4; abundance: few; CDR3nt: TGTGCCAGCAGTCCCCGAGGCAGGGGGCTTATCACTAATGAAAAACTGTTTTTT; CDR3aa: CASSPRGRGLITNEKLFF
d_gene: .; j_gene: TRBJ2-3; v_gene: TRBV18; abundance: .; CDR3nt: TGTGCCAGCTCATCTCTTACCACAGATACGCAGTATTTT; CDR3aa: CASSSLTTDTQYF
d_gene: .; j_gene: TRBJ1-2; v_gene: TRBV12-3/TRBV12-4; abundance: few; CDR3nt: TGTGCCAGCAGTTTAGAATCTCTGGGCTACACCTTC; CDR3aa: CASSLESLGYTF
d_gene: .; j_gene: TRBJ2-7; v_gene: TRBV25-1; abundance: few; CDR3nt: TGTGCCAGCAGTGAAAATGCCCCAAGGATATCCTACGAGCAGTACTTC; CDR3aa: CASSENAPRISYEQYF
d_gene: .; j_gene: TRBJ1-5; v_gene: TRBV12-3/TRBV12-4; abundance: .; CDR3nt: TGTGCCAGCAGTTTGGCCACAGGGAATCAGCCCCAGCATTTT; CDR3aa: CASSLATGNQPQHF
d_gene: .; j_gene: TRBJ2-2; v_gene: TRBV6-2/TRBV6-3; abundance: few; CDR3nt: TGTGCCAGCCTGACTTGGCAGGCGACGAACACCGGGGAGCTGTTTTTT; CDR3aa: CASLTWQATNTGELFF
d_gene: TRBD2; j_gene: TRBJ2-1; v_gene: TRBV6-2/TRBV6-3; abundance: .; CDR3nt: TGTGCCAGCACCCAGCCTAGCGGGGGAAGACCTTACAATGAGCAGTTCTTC; CDR3aa: CASTQPSGGRPYNEQFF
d_gene: .; j_gene: TRBJ2-3; v_gene: TRBV15; abundance: few; CDR3nt: TGTGCCACCAGCAGAGATCTAGACACAGATACGCAGTATTTT; CDR3aa: CATSRDLDTDTQYF
d_gene: .; j_gene: TRBJ2-5; v_gene: TRBV12-3/TRBV12-4; abundance: few; CDR3nt: TGTGCCAGCAGTTTAGGGCCGGAGACCCAGTACTTC; CDR3aa: CASSLGPETQYF
d_gene: TRBD2; j_gene: TRBJ2-2; v_gene: TRBV12-3/TRBV12-4; abundance: few; CDR3nt: TGTGCCAGCACCCACGGCGGGGGGCGGACCGGGGAGCTGTTTTTT; CDR3aa: CASTHGGGRTGELFF
d_gene: .; j_gene: TRBJ2-5; v_gene: TRBV18; abundance: .; CDR3nt: TGTGCCAGCTCACCACCCAGCGGCCAAGAGACCCAGTACTTC; CDR3aa: CASSPPSGQETQYF
d_gene: .; j_gene: TRBJ1-3; v_gene: TRBV29-1; abundance: few; CDR3nt: TGCAGCGTATGGGACTCTCGCTCTGGAAACACCATATATTTT; CDR3aa: CSVWDSRSGNTIYF
d_gene: .; j_gene: TRBJ2-7; v_gene: TRBV15; abundance: few; CDR3nt: TGTGCCACCAGCAGAGATAGGGCAGTTTCCTACGAGCAGTACTTC; CDR3aa: CATSRDRAVSYEQYF
d_gene: TRBD2; j_gene: TRBJ2-4; v_gene: TRBV5-1; abundance: few; CDR3nt: TGCGCCAGCAGCCGGGGGACTAGCGAAAACATTCAGTACTTC; CDR3aa: CASSRGTSENIQYF
d_gene: .; j_gene: TRBJ1-2; v_gene: TRBV12-3/TRBV12-4; abundance: few; CDR3nt: TGTGCCAGCAGAGCCATTGTAGACATCTATGGCTACACCTTC; CDR3aa: CASRAIVDIYGYTF
d_gene: TRBD2; j_gene: TRBJ2-1; v_gene: TRBV18; abundance: .; CDR3nt: TGTGCCAGCTCACCACCGCTAGCGGGGGGGCCCCTGTTCTTC; CDR3aa: CASSPPLAGGPLFF
d_gene: TRBD2; j_gene: TRBJ2-7; v_gene: TRBV7-9; abundance: .; CDR3nt: TGTGCCAGCAGCTCCGACGGGACTAGCGGGATTTTGGTCGGCGAGCAGTACTTC; CDR3aa: CASSSDGTSGILVGEQYF
d_gene: .; j_gene: TRBJ2-7; v_gene: TRBV15; abundance: many; CDR3nt: TGTGCCACCAGCAGAGATACCCAATACGAGCAGTACTTC; CDR3aa: CATSRDTQYEQYF
d_gene: TRBD2; j_gene: TRBJ2-7; v_gene: TRBV20-1; abundance: .; CDR3nt: TGCAGTGCTAGAGATCCTCGCCGGCTAGCGGGAGGCGAGCAGTACTTC; CDR3aa: CSARDPRRLAGGEQYF
d_gene: .; j_gene: TRBJ2-1; v_gene: TRBV14; abundance: few; CDR3nt: TGTGCCAGCAACTACAATGAGCAGTTCTTC; CDR3aa: CASNYNEQFF
d_gene: .; j_gene: TRBJ2-5; v_gene: TRBV12-3/TRBV12-4; abundance: few; CDR3nt: TGTGCCAGCAGTCAACCGGACACCGCCCTGCCGCAAGAGACCCAGTACTTC; CDR3aa: CASSQPDTALPQETQYF
d_gene: .; j_gene: TRBJ2-3; v_gene: TRBV6-5; abundance: few; CDR3nt: TGTGCCAGCAGTTACGAGGGGAAAGGCACAGATACGCAGTATTTT; CDR3aa: CASSYEGKGTDTQYF
d_gene: .; j_gene: TRBJ1-5; v_gene: TRBV7-2; abundance: few; CDR3nt: TGTGCCAGCAGCTTGGTCGGGACTGAAGGTCAGCCCCAGCATTTT; CDR3aa: CASSLVGTEGQPQHF
d_gene: TRBD1; j_gene: TRBJ2-6; v_gene: TRBV5-5; abundance: few; CDR3nt: TGTGCCAGCAGCCGACAGGGAACCGGGGCCAACGTCCTGACTTTC; CDR3aa: CASSRQGTGANVLTF
d_gene: .; j_gene: TRBJ2-5; v_gene: TRBV12-3/TRBV12-4; abundance: many; CDR3nt: TGTGCCAGCAGTTTTATTGGGGGAGCCCAGTACTTC; CDR3aa: CASSFIGGAQYF
d_gene: TRBD2; j_gene: TRBJ2-3; v_gene: TRBV5-1; abundance: .; CDR3nt: TGCGCCAGCAGCTCAAGTGGGACTAGCGGGACAGATACGCAGTATTTT; CDR3aa: CASSSSGTSGTDTQYF
d_gene: .; j_gene: TRBJ2-3; v_gene: TRBV18; abundance: .; CDR3nt: TGTGCCAGCTCCGGGGGAAGCCCCACAGATACGCAGTATTTT; CDR3aa: CASSGGSPTDTQYF
d_gene: .; j_gene: TRBJ1-6; v_gene: TRBV27; abundance: .; CDR3nt: TGTGCCAGCAGCGAACGTCGGGAGTCACCCCTCCACTTT; CDR3aa: CASSERRESPLHF
d_gene: .; j_gene: TRBJ2-7; v_gene: TRBV5-6; abundance: few; CDR3nt: TGTGCCAGCAGGAGAGGGCTAGGCCCCTACGAGCAGTACTTC; CDR3aa: CASRRGLGPYEQYF
d_gene: TRBD2; j_gene: TRBJ2-3; v_gene: TRBV7-2; abundance: .; CDR3nt: TGTGCCAGCAGCTTCTACACCGGACTAGCGGGACGCACAGATACGCAGTATTTT; CDR3aa: CASSFYTGLAGRTDTQYF
d_gene: .; j_gene: TRBJ2-3; v_gene: TRBV4-1; abundance: .; CDR3nt: TGCGCCAGCAGCCAGCCAGGGATGACAGATACGCAGTATTTT; CDR3aa: CASSQPGMTDTQYF
d_gene: .; j_gene: TRBJ2-3; v_gene: TRBV10-3; abundance: .; CDR3nt: TGTGCCATCAAGAGCCCAGGGGTGGCAGATACGCAGTATTTT; CDR3aa: CAIKSPGVADTQYF
d_gene: .; j_gene: TRBJ1-1; v_gene: TRBV7-9; abundance: few; CDR3nt: TGTGCCAGCAGCACTCAGACAGGGAACACTGAAGCTTTCTTT; CDR3aa: CASSTQTGNTEAFF
d_gene: .; j_gene: TRBJ2-3; v_gene: TRBV6-1; abundance: .; CDR3nt: TGTGCCAGCAGTGAAAATTTGGCGGGCTTGACAGATACGCAGTATTTT; CDR3aa: CASSENLAGLTDTQYF
d_gene: .; j_gene: TRBJ2-7; v_gene: TRBV12-3/TRBV12-4; abundance: few; CDR3nt: TGTGCCAGCAGTTTGTCCAGTTCCTACGAGCAGTACTTC; CDR3aa: CASSLSSSYEQYF
d_gene: .; j_gene: TRBJ2-7; v_gene: TRBV4-3; abundance: few; CDR3nt: TGCGCCAGCAGCCAAGACCGGGGAGACTCCTACGAGCAGTACTTC; CDR3aa: CASSQDRGDSYEQYF